This T cell receptor (beta chain) was captured in a study of blood T cell repertoires in COVID-19. TCRdb's copy holds only in-frame clones and misses some; the assay was immunoSEQ multiplex PCR. The sample has roughly 250,000 clones, around 86% seen once. The CDR3 sequence is 16 residues long. The trim removed 4 bases at V and 9 bases at J, leaving 10 bases unmatched. CDR1 and CDR2 from the germline V gene are SGHAT and FQNNGV. The sample consisted of PBMCs or T cells enriched from blood (not recorded which). This chain connects TRBV11-2 to TRBJ2-1, with TRBD2 matching over 12 bases. This clonotype originated in a woman aged 50 to 60 who had recovered from COVID-19. CDR3 sequence reads: CASSSNRLAGAREQFF. In DNA form, the CDR3 reads TGTGCCAGCAGCTCCAATCGACTAGCGGGAGCGCGTGAGCAGTTCTTC.